This T cell receptor (beta chain) is from a study of T-cell reconstitution after alpha-beta-depleted transplantation in children. The sample holds many counts of this clonotype. Its antigen is as yet unknown. Study observations and caveats: Reportedly, only several hundred clones from non-depleted graft cells drove alpha-beta T-cell counts at about two months. T-cell counts and diversity at one year following transplant were attributed mainly to newly produced T cells. Where some patients showed high TCRbeta diversity at day 60, it came from recipient T cells and thymic progenitors that had survived.

Molecular barcoding with unique molecular identifiers was used for the TCRbeta library. One entry per CDR3 protein, called by TCRdb with MiXCR from the PCR reads. The repertoire holds about 100,000 distinct CDR3 sequences, with approximately 8% as singletons. This CDR3 contains 15 residues. Germline CDR1 reads SNHLY; CDR2 reads FYNNEI. The trim removed 2 bases at V and 2 bases at J, leaving 5 bases unmatched. The chain employs TRBV2 and TRBJ1-1; 7 bases fit TRBD1. The TCR comes from a boy aged 2 to 10 with acute lymphoblastic leukemia, due to receive a stem cell transplant. The input for sequencing was PBMCs, taken before TCRalphabeta/CD19-depleted stem cell transplant. The CDR3 DNA follows: TGTGCCAGCAGTGAACAACAGGGGTTAAACACTGAAGCTTTCTTT. Protein: CASSEQQGLNTEAFF.